The next 27 T cell receptor beta chains were all read from a single sample in a study of molecular identifiers for immune sequencing clone quantification. Each CDR3 protein is one row after TCRdb ran MiXCR on the PCR reads. Of about 53,000 distinct CDR3 sequences listed, roughly 38% are singletons. Sample: naive CD8+ T cells from blood, with Jurkat cell RNA spiked in. Subset: FACS-sorted CD8+CD4-CCR7+CD45RA+ naive T cells. All receptors come from a human donor in good health. Some libraries in this study had Jurkat cell RNA spiked in.

The chain couples TRBV6-5 to TRBJ2-7; D perhaps matches TRBD1 (6 bases). Looked up from germline, CDR1 is MNHEY and CDR2 is SVGAGI. The germline V and J ends were trimmed by 2 bases and 7 bases, with 21 bases remaining between them. The CDR3 sequence is 16 residues long. CDR3: CASSYEGGWAGEEQYF. CDR3 sequence (DNA): TGTGCCAGCAGTTACGAAGGCGGGTGGGCAGGGGAAGAGCAGTACTTC.

On this clonotype: A read error may be the cause here, since a much bigger clone is one base away. The V call is TRBV6-2 or TRBV6-3, the J call TRBJ2-7; D possibly corresponds to TRBD1 (6 bases). The V gene lost 4 bases and the J gene lost 5 bases, with 6 bases spanning the gap. The germline V gene has CDR1 MNHEY and CDR2 SVGEGT. This CDR3 spans 11 amino acids. In DNA, the CDR3 is TGTGCCAGCAGTTGGGACAACGAGCAGTACTTC. Translating gives CASSWDNEQYF.

This clonotype was seen a single time. The chain uses TRBV19 and TRBJ2-7; 12 nucleotides agree with TRBD2. V dropped 4 bases and J dropped 4; count of bases not matched to a gene: 11. Germline values: CDR1 LNHDA, CDR2 SQIVND (reference sequence). The CDR3 has 17 amino acids. The CDR3 sequence is CASSTDRLAGEYYEQYF. The CDR3 DNA follows: TGTGCCAGTAGTACAGATCGACTAGCGGGAGAATATTACGAGCAGTACTTC. Combining the CDR3 with reference TRBV19 and TRBJ2-7 gives the whole variable domain DGGITQSPKYLFRKEGQNVTLSCEQNLNHDAMYWYRQDPGQGLRLIYYSQIVNDFQKGDIAEGYSVSREKKESFPLTVTSAQKNPTAFYLCASSTDRLAGEYYEQYFGPGTRLTVT.

For this clonotype: One end of the junction varies from germline; a read error may be responsible. The chain recombines TRBV5-3 with TRBJ1-6, with a possible D match to TRBD1 (5 bases). TRBV5-3 is recorded as an ORF, its role being uncertain. The CDR3 covers 13 residues. DNA of the CDR3: TGTGCCAGCAGCTTGTTCGCGGGGGCACCCCTCCACTTT. Protein: CASSLFAGAPLHF.

This clonotype appeared many times. The chain combines TRBV5-1 with TRBJ2-5; 12 bases are a match to TRBD1. Per the germline V gene, CDR1 is SGHRS and CDR2 is YFSETQ. J was trimmed by 5 bases and V by 4 bases; bases with no gene match: 9. CDR3 length: 16 amino acids. The CDR3 sequence is CASSEVGTGGFETQYF. CDR3 bases: TGCGCCAGCAGCGAGGTCGGGACAGGGGGCTTCGAGACCCAGTACTTC.

The genes are TRBV13 and TRBJ1-4; D is undetermined. The ends were cut back, 4 bases at V and 0 bases at J, with 12 bases in the middle. Germline V gene lookup returns CDR1 PRHDT and CDR2 FYEKMQ (reference sequence). This CDR3 contains 16 residues. The CDR3 region has the DNA TGTGCCAGCAGCTCCTCGACTGCTGCAACTAATGAAAAACTGTTTTTT. Translation gives CASSSSTAATNEKLFF.

The rearrangement uses TRBV4-1 and TRBJ2-1; no definite D call. The V end was cut by 4 bases, the J end by 8 bases, with 12 bases between. CDR1 and CDR2 from the germline V gene are MGHRA and YSYEKL. The CDR3 loop spans 13 amino acids. DNA for the CDR3: TGCGCCAGCAGCCGGGTCAATGTCGATGAGCAGTTCTTC. It encodes CASSRVNVDEQFF.

V and J are TRBV28 and TRBJ2-7, with D hard to call. CDR1 and CDR2 (germline): MDHEN, SYDVKM. V gave up 3 bases and J gave up 5 bases, with 2 bases separating them. This CDR3 is 10 amino acids long. The CDR3, as DNA: TGTGCCAGCAGTTTTCACGAGCAGTACTTC. It codes for CASSFHEQYF.

Notes on this clonotype: Its ends do not fully match the called genes, so a read error is possible. The DNA of the CDR3 is TGTGCCAGCAGTTTATCGACAGGGGGCACTGAAGCTCTCTTT. Its protein product is CASSLSTGGTEALF. This chain links TRBV27 with TRBJ1-1, with TRBD1 identical over 10 bases. The germline V gene encodes CDR1 MNHEY and CDR2 SMNVEV (reference sequence). The CDR3 contains 14 residues.

This clonotype was found many times. This rearrangement joins TRBV28 to TRBJ2-7; possibly TRBD1 or TRBD2 for D (6 bases each). The CDR3 totals 12 residues. Germline V gene data show CDR1 as MDHEN and CDR2 as SYDVKM. The germline V and J ends were trimmed by 3 bases and 6 bases, with 9 bases remaining between them. CDR3 DNA sequence: TGTGCCAGCAGTTTGAGGGGGGCCGAGCAGTACTTC. Protein: CASSLRGAEQYF.

The rearrangement uses TRBV7-9 and TRBJ2-2; D remains ambiguous. The CDR3 has 13 amino acids. Trimming shortened V by 4 bases and J by 6 bases, and 9 bases separated the two germline ends. CDR1 SEHNR and CDR2 FQNEAQ come from the germline V gene (reference sequence). The CDR3 region is CASSSEVSGELFF. In DNA form, the CDR3 reads TGTGCCAGCAGCTCAGAAGTATCCGGGGAGCTGTTTTTT.

The chain links TRBV6-5 to TRBJ2-2; 7 bases line up with TRBD1. Germline values: CDR1 MNHEY, CDR2 SVGAGI. The CDR3 totals 16 residues. V shed 6 bases and J 1 base; nucleotides not matched to a gene: 8. The chain's CDR3 is CASSPTGDWNTGELFF. The CDR3 DNA follows: TGTGCCAGCAGCCCAACAGGGGATTGGAACACCGGGGAGCTGTTTTTT.

As concerns this clonotype: At one end, the junction sequence differs from germline, possibly due to a read error. This chain joins TRBV4-3 and TRBJ2-7; no clear D gene. This CDR3 region has 13 residues. Germline CDR1 and CDR2: LGHNA and YSLEER. CDR3 coding DNA: TGCGCCAGCAGCCAAGGGCTCAGCTACGGGCAGTACTTC. Residues: CASSQGLSYGQYF.

The chain has TRBV9 and TRBJ1-2, with D hard to call. The ends were cut back, 0 bases at V and 2 bases at J, with 5 bases in the middle. The CDR3 has 13 residues. CDR1 is SGDLS, CDR2 YYNGEE, per germline. DNA of the CDR3: TGTGCCAGCAGCGTAGCAGGAAACTATGGCTACACCTTC. Its protein product is CASSVAGNYGYTF.

As concerns this clonotype: A much larger clone lies one base from this, so it may be a read error. The V call is TRBV10-3, the J call TRBJ2-5; no firm D call. CDR1 is ENHRY and CDR2 is SYGVKD in the germline V gene. The CDR3 has 12 amino acids. Trimming shortened V by 6 bases and J by 3 bases, and 8 bases separated the two germline ends. CDR3 sequence: CAIRDFEETQYF. For the CDR3, the DNA is TGTGCCATCAGAGATTTCGAAGAGACCCAGTACTTC.

The sample holds a few counts of this clonotype. The chain couples TRBV10-3 to TRBJ2-3, with TRBD2 matching over 10 bases. J gave up 2 bases and V 6 bases, and 11 bases lay outside the gene matches. This CDR3 is 17 amino acids long. Germline loops: CDR1 ENHRY, CDR2 SYGVKD. The DNA of the CDR3 is TGTGCCATCAGGTCCACTAGCGGGATGCGACCCACAGATACGCAGTATTTT. It codes for CAIRSTSGMRPTDTQYF.

The CDR3: CATSGPVDVQPQHF. CDR3 bases: TGTGCCACCAGTGGCCCGGTTGATGTCCAGCCCCAGCATTTT. The chain uses TRBV24-1 and TRBJ1-5; D remains unclear. Trimming took off 5 bases at V and 7 bases at J, with 14 bases between the two ends. Germline values: CDR1 KGHDR, CDR2 SFDVKD. The CDR3 is 14 amino acids.

The gene calls are TRBV7-9 and TRBJ2-2, with D hard to call. The germline V and J ends were trimmed by 3 bases and 7 bases, with 12 bases remaining between them. The germline CDR1 and CDR2 sequences are SEHNR and FQNEAQ (reference sequence). This CDR3 region has 14 residues. CDR3 coding DNA: TGTGCCAGCAGCTTGGCTAAATTGGGCGGGGAGCTGTTTTTT. Its translation is CASSLAKLGGELFF.

This clonotype was observed many times. This chain links TRBV5-4 with TRBJ1-1; D not certain. Trimming pared 4 bases from V and 2 bases from J, leaving 6 bases between. Germline V CDR1 and CDR2: SGHNT, YYREEE (reference sequence). The CDR3 is 12 residues long. The DNA of the CDR3 is TGTGCCAGCAGCGCCTATAACACTGAAGCTTTCTTT. Protein sequence: CASSAYNTEAFF.

The chain employs TRBV19 and TRBJ1-5; D perhaps matches TRBD1 (6 bases). The CDR3 has 14 amino acids. V dropped 6 bases and J dropped 5 bases, with 14 bases sitting between them. In germline, CDR1 is LNHDA, CDR2 SQIVND (reference sequence). CDR3 sequence (DNA): TGTGCCAGTAGGGGAAGGGACACCGATCAGCCCCAGCATTTT. Its protein is CASRGRDTDQPQHF.

About this clonotype itself: One base away lies a much larger clone, so this may be a sequencing read error. This is likely a read error, given that the CDR3 carries no conserved phenylalanine or tryptophan at its end. The chain couples TRBV5-6 to TRBJ2-3; D is perhaps TRBD1 or TRBD2 (5 bases each). There are 14 residues in the CDR3. V lost 4 bases and J 12 bases, leaving 21 bases between the germline ends. Germline lookup yields CDR1 SGHDT and CDR2 YYEEEE. CDR3 loop: CASSPLSGSGDQYL. The CDR3 region has the DNA TGTGCCAGCAGCCCCCTTTCTGGGTCCGGGGACCAGTATCTT.

In this sample, this clonotype turned up a few times. V and J are TRBV27 and TRBJ2-7; 8 nucleotides match TRBD1. The V and J ends lost 4 bases and 0 bases, in that order; junction bases with no gene match: 11. This CDR3 contains 17 residues. CDR1 and CDR2 (germline): MNHEY, SMNVEV (reference sequence). This CDR3 is CASSSQSTGVNSYEQYF. As DNA, the CDR3 is TGTGCCAGCAGTTCCCAATCGACAGGGGTGAACTCCTACGAGCAGTACTTC.

The rearrangement uses TRBV27 and TRBJ1-5; D is possibly TRBD1 (7 bases). The end of the DNA is better explained by TRBJ2-3, so the J call may be wrong. This CDR3 has 13 residues. CDR1 is MNHEY and CDR2 is SMNVEV in the germline V gene (reference sequence). The CDR3 here is CASGVQGTQPQYF. Written as DNA, the CDR3 is TGTGCCAGCGGAGTACAGGGGACTCAGCCCCAGTATTTT.

The chain uses TRBV7-2 and TRBJ2-1; D possibly uses TRBD1 or TRBD2 (5 bases each). Germline V gene data show CDR1 as SGHTA and CDR2 as FQGNSA. The CDR3 loop spans 16 amino acids. The germline V and J ends were trimmed by 3 bases and 8 bases, with 20 bases remaining between them. The CDR3 nucleotides are TGTGCCAGCAGCTTCCTAGACAGCCCGGGGATGGATGAGCAGTTCTTC. Translation: CASSFLDSPGMDEQFF.

The V gene is TRBV2, the J gene TRBJ2-1, with D possibly TRBD2 on 6 matching bases. The CDR3 length is 8 residues. Trimming left V 7 bases short and J 15 bases short, with 7 bases between. The V gene's germline CDR1 is SNHLY and CDR2 FYNNEI. CDR3 in amino acids: CASMGGFF. CDR3 nucleotides: TGTGCCAGCATGGGAGGGTTCTTC.

This clonotype showed up just once. Here the CDR3 reads CASSTGHNEQFF. CDR3 DNA sequence: TGTGCCAGTTCGACAGGCCACAATGAGCAGTTCTTC. The V and J genes are TRBV19 and TRBJ2-1, with a possible D match to TRBD1 (6 bases). This CDR3 has 12 residues. Germline-derived CDR1 and CDR2 are LNHDA and SQIVND (reference sequence). V was cut by 8 bases and J by 5 bases, with 10 bases left in between. The whole variable domain, filled in from reference TRBV19 and TRBJ2-1, reads DGGITQSPKYLFRKEGQNVTLSCEQNLNHDAMYWYRQDPGQGLRLIYYSQIVNDFQKGDIAEGYSVSREKKESFPLTVTSAQKNPTAFYLCASSTGHNEQFFGPGTRLTVL.

For this clonotype: A single base separates this from a much larger clone, so it may be a read error. The chain joins TRBV20-1 to TRBJ1-5; the D gene is possibly TRBD1 (5 bases). The CDR3 contains 14 residues. With 3 bases removed from V and 1 base from J, the gap between germline ends came to 10 bases. Germline CDR1 reads DFQATT; CDR2 reads SNEGSKA (reference sequence). This chain's CDR3 is CSARIRDSNQPQHF. The CDR3 DNA reads TGCAGTGCTAGGATCCGGGACAGCAATCAGCCCCAGCATTTT.